The 22 T cell receptor beta chains listed next were all sequenced from one sample in a study of PD-1 blockade in mismatch repair-deficient tumors. The assay was immunoSEQ multiplex PCR, and TCRdb's table has in-frame clones only and misses some. The sample records 85,000 to 130,000 clones, 82% being singletons. Sample: peripheral blood, taken less than 37 weeks after starting pembrolizumab. These receptors were obtained from an adult with mismatch repair-deficient cancer.

This clone was seen a single time. The V gene is TRBV13, the J gene TRBJ2-2; 9 bases fit TRBD1. Trimming removed 4 bases from V and 0 bases from J; junction bases left unmatched: 3. Germline V CDR1 and CDR2: PRHDT, FYEKMQ (reference sequence). The CDR3 is 16 amino acids. The CDR3 DNA reads as TGTGCCAGCAGCTCCCGGGACAGGGCGAACACCGGGGAGCTGTTTTTT. Translation gives CASSSRDRANTGELFF.

The CDR3 nucleotides read TGTGCCAGCAGTGAGGGGAATCTCGGTGAAGCTTTCTTT. Protein: CASSEGNLGEAFF. The chain couples TRBV9 to TRBJ1-1; D is perhaps TRBD1 (5 bases). V was clipped by 5 bases and J by 7 bases, with 15 bases between them. This CDR3 is built from 13 residues. The V gene's germline CDR1 is SGDLS and CDR2 YYNGEE.

This clone was counted a few times. The chain joins TRBV7-9 to TRBJ1-2; a possible D gene is TRBD1 (6 bases). The CDR3 sequence is 16 residues long. Trimming took off 5 bases at V and 6 bases at J, with 22 bases between the two ends. Germline V lookup: CDR1 SEHNR, CDR2 FQNEAQ (reference sequence). This CDR3 reads CASSQGSGTPPDGYTF. Here the CDR3 DNA reads TGTGCCAGCAGCCAGGGGAGTGGAACACCACCGGATGGCTACACCTTC.

The genes are TRBV6-5 and TRBJ2-7; D uncertain. Trimming removed 6 bases at V and 0 bases at J, with 12 bases between. CDR3 size: 14 residues. Germline V lookup: CDR1 MNHEY, CDR2 SVGAGI. The CDR3 is CASSPDKYSYEQYF. CDR3 DNA sequence: TGTGCCAGCAGCCCCGACAAGTACTCCTACGAGCAGTACTTC.

In its sample, this clone was seen a few times. This sequence joins TRBV5-5 and TRBJ2-7; 9 bases are shared with TRBD1. This CDR3 has 14 amino acids. The trim removed 1 base at V and 7 bases at J, leaving 6 bases unmatched. Per the germline V gene, CDR1 is SGHKS and CDR2 is YYEKEE (reference sequence). The CDR3 is CASSLWDRAKEQYF. Here the CDR3 DNA reads TGTGCCAGCAGCTTGTGGGACAGGGCGAAAGAGCAGTACTTC.

The chain couples TRBV28 to TRBJ1-4; D ambiguous. The V gene's germline CDR1 is MDHEN and CDR2 SYDVKM. Trimming pared 7 bases from V and 0 bases from J, leaving 9 bases between. The CDR3 consists of 14 residues. The CDR3 loop is CASTDLSTNEKLFF. CDR3 sequence (DNA): TGTGCCAGCACAGATTTGTCAACTAATGAAAAACTGTTTTTT.

The chain carries TRBV19 and TRBJ2-2, with 8 bases aligning to TRBD2. J gave up 4 bases and V 0 bases, and 4 bases lay outside the gene matches. The CDR3 extends over 16 amino acids. CDR1 LNHDA and CDR2 SQIVND come from the germline V gene (reference sequence). The CDR3 bases are TGTGCCAGTAGTATAGAGAGCGGGAGACCCACCGGGGAGCTGTTTTTT. It yields the protein CASSIESGRPTGELFF. The variable domain in full, with the rest retrieved from reference TRBV19 and TRBJ2-2, is DGGITQSPKYLFRKEGQNVTLSCEQNLNHDAMYWYRQDPGQGLRLIYYSQIVNDFQKGDIAEGYSVSREKKESFPLTVTSAQKNPTAFYLCASSIESGRPTGELFFGEGSRLTVL.

This chain links TRBV14 with TRBJ2-1; 10 positions agree with TRBD2. V shed 4 bases and J 7 bases; nucleotides not matched to a gene: 10. The CDR3 is 16 amino acids. Germline assignment: CDR1 SGHDN and CDR2 FVKESK. The CDR3 nucleotides are TGTGCCAGCAGCCTCCGCCTAGCGGGAGAAGGAAATGAGCAGTTCTTC. It translates to CASSLRLAGEGNEQFF.

The chain has TRBV30 and TRBJ1-3; D remains unclear. Germline CDR1 is GTSNPN and CDR2 is SVGIG (reference sequence). This CDR3 comprises 11 residues. V was pared by 2 bases and J by 8 bases, with 7 bases between. The CDR3 reads CAWSRGYTIYF. The CDR3 nucleotides read TGTGCCTGGAGTCGTGGGTACACCATATATTTT.

This clone was observed a few times. The CDR3, as DNA: TGTGCCAGCACCAATCTAGCGGGAGGGACAGATACGCAGTATTTT. Its translation is CASTNLAGGTDTQYF. The rearrangement joins TRBV27 to TRBJ2-3; 12 nucleotides agree with TRBD2. The J segment lost 3 bases and the V segment lost 7 bases, leaving 5 bases of the junction unmatched. Germline V gives CDR1 MNHEY, CDR2 SMNVEV (reference sequence). This CDR3 spans 15 amino acids.

By share, this clone counts as medium-sized (0.01 to 0.1%). The J gene is TRBJ2-1, the V gene TRBV9; possibly TRBD1 or TRBD2 for D (6 bases each). Trimming cost V 3 bases and J 3 bases, with 13 bases left between them. Germline V gene sequence: CDR1 SGDLS, CDR2 YYNGEE. CDR3 length: 15 residues. CDR3 amino acids: CASSAPGAYYNEQFF. The CDR3 coding sequence is TGTGCCAGCAGCGCTCCGGGGGCTTACTACAATGAGCAGTTCTTC.

The chain recombines TRBV5-1 with TRBJ2-7; D might be TRBD1 (6 bases). There are 14 residues in the CDR3. CDR1 is SGHRS, CDR2 YFSETQ, per germline. V lost 4 bases to trimming and J lost 2 bases, with 13 bases between them. CDR3 protein: CASSEGQKPYEQYF. The CDR3 DNA follows: TGCGCCAGCAGCGAAGGACAGAAGCCCTACGAGCAGTACTTC. Full variable domain (rest looked up from reference TRBV5-1 and TRBJ2-7): KAGVTQTPRYLIKTRGQQVTLSCSPISGHRSVSWYQQTPGQGLQFLFEYFSETQRNKGNFPGRFSGRQFSNSRSEMNVSTLELGDSALYLCASSEGQKPYEQYFGPGTRLTVT.

This CDR3 reads CASSQEIAGGEDEQFF. The DNA of the CDR3 is TGTGCCAGCAGCCAAGAAATCGCGGGAGGTGAGGATGAGCAGTTCTTC. The chain joins TRBV14 to TRBJ2-1; 8 nucleotides match TRBD2. This CDR3 is built from 16 residues. Germline CDR1 and CDR2: SGHDN and FVKESK. J gave up 8 bases and V 0 bases, and 9 bases lay outside the gene matches.

This chain joins TRBV5-1 and TRBJ2-3; 14 nucleotides match TRBD2. Germline CDR1 is SGHRS and CDR2 is YFSETQ. This CDR3 has 18 amino acids. V lost 0 bases, J lost 4 bases, and 7 bases stayed unmatched. CDR3 region: CASSLGTSGRPKPDTQYF. The CDR3 nucleotides are TGCGCCAGCAGCTTGGGGACTAGCGGGAGGCCCAAACCAGATACGCAGTATTTT.

The chain recombines TRBV5-4 with TRBJ2-6; D not resolved. This CDR3 spans 15 amino acids. Germline-derived CDR1 and CDR2 are SGHNT and YYREEE (reference sequence). With 2 bases removed from V and 0 bases from J, the gap between germline ends came to 6 bases. CDR3 DNA: TGTGCCAGCAGCTTAAGAGTCTCTGGGGCCAACGTCCTGACTTTC. Its translation is CASSLRVSGANVLTF.

V is TRBV7-9 and J is TRBJ1-2; perhaps TRBD1 as D (6 bases). CDR3 length equals 15 residues. The V gene lost 1 base and the J gene lost 4 bases, with 13 bases spanning the gap. The germline V gene encodes CDR1 SEHNR and CDR2 FQNEAQ (reference sequence). This CDR3 reads CASSLGTVPIYGYTF. CDR3 bases: TGTGCCAGCAGCTTAGGGACAGTCCCGATCTATGGCTACACCTTC.

The V gene is TRBV5-4, the J gene TRBJ2-3; D is uncertain. V was shortened by 3 bases and J by 2 bases, with 7 bases between the two germline ends. The V gene's germline CDR1 is SGHNT and CDR2 YYREEE (reference sequence). The CDR3 spans 13 residues. The CDR3 nucleotides read TGTGCCAGCAGCTCACCGTCCACAGATACGCAGTATTTT. Residues: CASSSPSTDTQYF.

This rearrangement joins TRBV19 to TRBJ2-6; D is unclear. Germline V gene lookup returns CDR1 LNHDA and CDR2 SQIVND (reference sequence). Deletions cut 1 base from V and 0 bases from J, with 13 bases between. The CDR3 spans 18 residues. This chain's CDR3 is CASSIAPMRSSGANVLTF. In DNA form, the CDR3 reads TGTGCCAGTAGTATAGCCCCCATGCGGAGCTCTGGGGCCAACGTCCTGACTTTC.

The V and J genes are TRBV4-3 and TRBJ2-2, with 7 bases aligning to TRBD1. CDR1 and CDR2 from the germline V gene are LGHNA and YSLEER. The V segment lost 4 bases and the J segment 3 bases; nucleotides outside the gene matches: 8. CDR3 length equals 16 residues. CDR3 residues: CASSPRGGLDTGELFF. The CDR3 DNA reads as TGCGCCAGCAGCCCGAGAGGGGGCTTAGACACCGGGGAGCTGTTTTTT.

A few counts support this clone. The chain has TRBV4-2 and TRBJ1-5; weak D call: TRBD1 (6 bases). Trimming cost V 3 bases and J 0 bases, with 12 bases left between them. Germline loops: CDR1 LGHNA, CDR2 YNFKEQ. CDR3 length: 16 amino acids. CDR3 loop: CASSQIDRTSNQPQHF. The CDR3 DNA sequence: TGTGCCAGCAGCCAGATAGACAGGACTAGCAATCAGCCCCAGCATTTT.

The chain employs TRBV7-3 and TRBJ2-1; 7 bases map to TRBD2. V dropped 5 bases and J dropped 13; count of bases not matched to a gene: 11. The CDR3 runs 13 residues. CDR1 and CDR2 from the germline V gene are SGHTA and FQGTGA. The CDR3 spells CASSAGGGSLQFF. The CDR3 DNA is TGTGCCAGCAGCGCGGGTGGCGGGAGTCTACAGTTCTTC.

The V gene is TRBV7-9, the J gene TRBJ2-7, with D unresolved. CDR1 is SEHNR and CDR2 is FQNEAQ in the germline V gene (reference sequence). Trimming stripped 0 bases from V and 6 bases from J, with 6 bases between. This CDR3 spans 12 amino acids. CDR3 in DNA: TGTGCCAGCAGCTTAGCCAAGGCCGAGCAGTACTTC. Its protein is CASSLAKAEQYF.